Below are 9 T cell receptor beta chains sequenced from a single sample in a study of shared clonotypes between healthy human individuals (dated by TCRdb to about 2020). Receptor amplification or capture employed the immunoSEQ multiplex PCR assay. The immuneACCESS repertoire file appears here via TCRdb, limited to in-frame rearrangements. These files lack a portion of the clones; in checked studies, under half of the deficit traces to unresolved V genes, and the cause of the others is not known. The sample yields 400,000 to 500,000 clones; 76% were counted once. In total, the top ten clones hold approximately 13% of the sample. Sequenced input: PBMCs. The receptors originated from a woman in her thirties or forties in good health. Some clones in this sample may be carry-over from other donors' samples.

The chain employs TRBV2 and TRBJ2-1; D not certain. There are 16 residues in the CDR3. Germline V lookup: CDR1 SNHLY, CDR2 FYNNEI. V dropped 0 bases and J dropped 2 bases, with 11 bases sitting between them. This CDR3 reads CASSEAAGYTYNEQFF. The CDR3 nucleotides are TGTGCCAGCAGTGAAGCGGCAGGTTATACCTACAATGAGCAGTTCTTC.

V gene TRBV19 combines with J gene TRBJ2-1; D not certain. The CDR3 runs 14 residues. Per germline, CDR1 LNHDA and CDR2 SQIVND (reference sequence). Deletions cut 3 bases from V and 9 bases from J, with 15 bases between. The CDR3 DNA reads as TGTGCCAGTAGTATTGGGGTCCGTCCGGTTGAGCAGTTCTTC. Translating gives CASSIGVRPVEQFF.

The CDR3: CACGGGPYNEQFF. CDR3 nucleotide sequence: TGTGCCTGCGGGGGAGGCCCTTACAATGAGCAGTTCTTC. The chain has TRBV30 and TRBJ2-1; tentatively, D is TRBD2 (6 bases). Trimming removed 6 bases from V and 4 bases from J, with 13 bases in between. CDR1 is GTSNPN, CDR2 SVGIG, per germline (reference sequence). The CDR3 length is 13 residues.

This CDR3 is CATSRVSGVGANVLTF. In DNA, the CDR3 is TGTGCCACCAGCAGAGTTTCGGGGGTTGGGGCCAACGTCCTGACTTTC. V and J are TRBV15 and TRBJ2-6; maybe TRBD2 (6 bases). Trimming removed 1 base from V and 3 bases from J, with 10 bases in between. CDR1 and CDR2 (germline): LNHNV, YYDKDF (reference sequence). This CDR3 is 16 amino acids long. Full variable domain (rest looked up from reference TRBV15 and TRBJ2-6): DAMVIQNPRYQVTQFGKPVTLSCSQTLNHNVMYWYQQKSSQAPKLLFHYYDKDFNNEADTPDNFQSRRPNTSFCFLDIRSPGLGDTAMYLCATSRVSGVGANVLTFGAGSRLTVL.

This clone was recorded a few times. This probably arose from a read error, given a far larger clone one base away. This chain connects TRBV30 to TRBJ2-1; D possibly corresponds to TRBD2 (6 bases). Between the trimmed V and J ends, which lost 2 bases and 8 bases, there was a span of 19 bases. From germline, CDR1 is GTSNPN and CDR2 SVGIG (reference sequence). There are 15 residues in the CDR3. CDR3 DNA: TGTGCCTGGAGTTCCGGGGCTAGCGAGGGCGATGAGCAGTTCTTC. It translates to CAWSSGASEGDEQFF.

This rearrangement joins TRBV28 to TRBJ2-3; perhaps TRBD2 as D (5 bases). The CDR3 covers 15 residues. Trimming cost V 8 bases and J 3 bases, with 18 bases left between them. Germline values: CDR1 MDHEN, CDR2 SYDVKM. The CDR3 DNA reads TGTGCCAGCGACGACCTAGGAGGAGGAACAGATACGCAGTATTTT. Its protein product is CASDDLGGGTDTQYF.

The V and J genes are TRBV7-9 and TRBJ1-5; D perhaps matches TRBD1 (6 bases). Germline lookup yields CDR1 SEHNR and CDR2 FQNEAQ (reference sequence). With 1 base removed from V and 6 bases from J, the gap between germline ends came to 10 bases. The CDR3 consists of 14 residues. The DNA of the CDR3 is TGTGCCAGCAGCTTAGAAGGGGGACCTCAGCCCCAGCATTTT. Its translation: CASSLEGGPQPQHF.

The chain couples TRBV30 to TRBJ1-5; D is ambiguous. The CDR3 is 13 amino acids. Trimming stripped 0 bases from V and 4 bases from J, with 7 bases between. Per germline, CDR1 GTSNPN and CDR2 SVGIG (reference sequence). CDR3 residues: CAWSVPGNQPQHF. CDR3 nucleotides: TGTGCCTGGAGTGTACCGGGGAATCAGCCCCAGCATTTT.

The chain recombines TRBV7-3 with TRBJ2-5; D may be TRBD1 or TRBD2 (5 bases each). Germline CDR1 SGHTA, CDR2 FQGTGA. The germline V and J ends were trimmed by 0 bases and 2 bases, with 13 bases remaining between them. This CDR3 spans 16 amino acids. CDR3 residues: CASSLTGRRAQETQYF. CDR3 DNA sequence: TGTGCCAGCAGCTTAACGGGGCGGCGGGCACAAGAGACCCAGTACTTC.